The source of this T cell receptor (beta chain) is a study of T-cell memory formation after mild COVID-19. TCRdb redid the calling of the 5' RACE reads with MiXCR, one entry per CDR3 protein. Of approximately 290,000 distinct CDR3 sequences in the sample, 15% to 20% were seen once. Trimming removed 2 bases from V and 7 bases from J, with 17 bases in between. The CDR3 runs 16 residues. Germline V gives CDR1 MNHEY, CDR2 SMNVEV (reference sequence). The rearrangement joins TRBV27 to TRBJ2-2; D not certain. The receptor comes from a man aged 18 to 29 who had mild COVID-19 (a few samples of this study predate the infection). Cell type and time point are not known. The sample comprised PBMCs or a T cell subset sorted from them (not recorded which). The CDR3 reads CASSLARAPRGGELFF. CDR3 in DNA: TGTGCCAGCAGTTTAGCCCGGGCCCCCCGCGGCGGGGAGCTGTTTTTT.